This note documents a single T cell receptor beta chain sequence. CDR3 length: 15 residues. Between the trimmed V and J ends, which lost 1 base and 4 bases, there was a span of 14 bases. CDR1 and CDR2 from the germline V gene are SGDLS and YYNGEE. The data originate from a study of blood T cell repertoires in COVID-19. Study-level background: Acute and convalescent COVID-19 samples came from the United States, Italy and Spain. T cells, B-cell-depleted T cells, or PBMCs provided the cDNA or gDNA that served as material.

How the authors handled the data: Amplified reference gene primers provided the basis for estimating nucleated cell counts. The method was immunoSEQ multiplex PCR; TCRdb's version includes in-frame clones alone and lacks a portion of them. That table gives V, J and clone size, and the DNA gave D and trimming. The table has about 330,000 clones, around four fifths seen once; the top ten hold 1% to 1.5%. The receptor comes from a woman aged 50 to 60 with acute or convalescent COVID-19. The sequenced sample was peripheral blood. The chain employs TRBV9 and TRBJ1-1; tentative D call: TRBD1 (5 bases). This chain's CDR3 is CASSVRSGLTTEAFF. CDR3 in DNA: TGTGCCAGCAGCGTAAGATCAGGGCTGACCACTGAAGCTTTCTTT. The whole variable domain, filled in from reference TRBV9 and TRBJ1-1, reads DSGVTQTPKHLITATGQRVTLRCSPRSGDLSVYWYQQSLDQGLQFLIQYYNGEERAKGNILERFSAQQFPDLHSELNLSSLELGDSALYFCASSVRSGLTTEAFFGQGTRLTVV.